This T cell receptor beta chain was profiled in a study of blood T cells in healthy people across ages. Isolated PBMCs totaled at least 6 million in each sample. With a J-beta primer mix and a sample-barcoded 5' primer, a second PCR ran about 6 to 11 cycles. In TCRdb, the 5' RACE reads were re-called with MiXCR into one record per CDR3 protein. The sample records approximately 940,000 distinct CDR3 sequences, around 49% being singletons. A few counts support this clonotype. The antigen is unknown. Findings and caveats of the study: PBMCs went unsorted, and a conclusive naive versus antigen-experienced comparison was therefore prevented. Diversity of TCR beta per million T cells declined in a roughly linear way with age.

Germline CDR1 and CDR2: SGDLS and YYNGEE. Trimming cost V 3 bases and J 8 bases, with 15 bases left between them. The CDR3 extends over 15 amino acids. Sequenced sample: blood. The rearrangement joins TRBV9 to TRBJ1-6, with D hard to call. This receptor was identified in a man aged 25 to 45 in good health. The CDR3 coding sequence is TGTGCCAGCAGCGCCTCATCCCAGACTGATTCACCCCTCCACTTT. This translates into CASSASSQTDSPLHF.